Here is one TCR beta chain with its context. Its target antigen remains unknown. There are no base qualities to consult, and no much larger clone falls within one base. The data belong to a study of cytomegalovirus exposure and HLA in healthy donors (TCRdb year 2017). Notes on the research overall: An earlier analysis of roughly 570 of the donors reported 250 to 350 Gb of sequence data and roughly 120 million unique TCR beta sequences obtained from roughly 180 million T cells. The study used immunosequencing to profile the T cell repertoires of 666 subjects and linked those repertoires to cytomegalovirus serostatus. An early release covering 550 to 650 HLA-typed donors comprised about 300 gigabases of sequencing data and tens of millions of unique TCR sequences. The study combined high-throughput TCR immunosequencing, statistical association of individual TCRs with disease status, and machine learning to predict cytomegalovirus infection status. Across around 400 genotyped donors of the cohort, an average of approximately 220,000 unique TCR beta nucleotide sequences per donor were sequenced, and approximately 19% of those sequences were non-productive. The study aimed to test whether cataloging public T cell receptors could reveal signatures of past pathogen exposure. Class I and class II HLA loci were covered by the typing at four-digit resolution. Typing coverage varied by locus: roughly 629-630 donors for A, B, C, DRB1 and DQB1; around 560 for DQA1; nearly 610 for DPA1; 450 to 480 for DPB1. Along with the 666-subject first cohort, a separate validation cohort of over 90 different subjects was used. A later analysis re-analyzed previously published TCR beta repertoires from approximately 670 donors and added high-resolution HLA genotyping to study TCR occurrence patterns. Among the roughly 400 genotyped donors, approximately 77% belonged to the genetic ancestry cluster associated with self-reported Caucasian donors. In an earlier analysis of 587 of the donors, high-throughput TCR beta sequencing was used to judge whether each TCR beta V gene segment behaved as functional or pseudogenic. A later genetic analysis used genome-wide SNP genotypes for about 60% of the roughly 670 donors, treating that subset as a discovery cohort. Donor age, sex, ethnicity and CMV serostatus were collected together with the repertoire data. Every repertoire in the discovery cohort had been generated on one and the same sequencing platform. Because of strong linkage in the cohort, four or five DR-DQ haplotypes were treated as single units for association and clustering. In the later analysis, no new phenotypic data were used to find candidate immune exposures; instead, reliance was placed on TCR beta sequences and their occurrence across donors.

What the authors observed across the whole study: Most TCR sequences were observed very rarely across donors, whereas some public TCRs were present in many individuals. In vitro tests confirmed that a few of the cytomegalovirus-associated TCR beta chains recognize cytomegalovirus antigens. Broadly in line with IMGT annotations, most TCR beta V segments showed up in productive rearrangements about 87% or about 30% of the time in an earlier analysis of around 550 of the donors. Because some donors lacked HLA typing at each locus, the association tests relied only on the typed subset. In a later analysis, TCR association rates were found to vary across HLA loci, with the most associated TCRs seen for DRB1 alleles and the fewest for HLA-C alleles. A total of fewer than 200 TCR beta chains were listed by the study as associated with cytomegalovirus. The earlier analysis of approximately 540 of the donors excluded about 16 rarely observed V segments, including chromosome 9 orphons, because counts were too low. The classifier was reported to diagnose cytomegalovirus status with high specificity and sensitivity in both the original cohort and the validation cohort. A later genetic analysis associated a missense DCLRE1C variant with V-gene and J-gene trimming of TCR beta chains, and an independent cohort replicated the association. In a later genetic analysis, fewer N-insertions in productive TCRs were reported among donors in an Asian-associated ancestry cluster than the 666-donor mean. Only TCR beta chains were sequenced in this cohort, and the absence of alpha or paired-chain data limited detectable features. Compared with equally common non-associated chains, HLA-associated TCR beta chains in a later analysis were more clonally expanded and had lower generation probabilities. According to the authors, the approach could potentially be generalized to other disease states and immunological phenotypes. Correlated functional status among segregating V segments might reflect linkage disequilibrium, but an unknown experimental factor could not be ruled out. In a later analysis, 16,951 TCR beta sequences were associated with specific HLA alleles at a false discovery rate of 0.05. Several of the top co-occurrence clusters appeared to be linked to parvovirus B19, influenza, CMV and Epstein-Barr virus, according to a later analysis. A further reported finding was that TCR beta sequences accurately predicted the HLA-A and HLA-B alleles for most subjects in the first cohort. A cluster of highly shared sequence variants was judged likely to represent a technical artifact of the sequencing pipeline. When HLA alleles, especially DR and DQ, strongly co-occurred, attributing TCR associations to individual alleles was difficult. Some IMGT-functional V segments, including TRBV6-2 and TRBV6-3, could not be told apart with the 87-base-pair reads, so those segments were excluded. CMV serostatus was the only immune exposure information available for the cohort. Presence/absence analyses assumed roughly uniform sequencing depth across donors, an assumption that may not hold. A later analysis found that most CMV-associated TCR beta chains appeared HLA-restricted, with HLA associations seemingly driven largely by CMV exposure.

The cohort was made up of roughly 670 healthy bone marrow donors. At the time of sampling, every cohort member was nominally healthy, though immune exposures that went unrecorded were likely present. The donor tested CMV seropositive, placing the donor among the 289 seropositive members of the cohort. A peripheral blood sample was provided by each donor, and peripheral blood mononuclear cells were used for TCR beta sequencing. The Qiagen DNeasy Blood Extraction Kit was used to extract genomic DNA from the blood cell samples. The library was generated by the immunoSEQ multiplex PCR assay. For the multiplex PCR, a mixture combining 60 forward primers for TCR Vbeta segments and 13 reverse primers for TCR Jbeta segments was used. A multiplex PCR assay on genomic DNA amplified the CDR3 region of rearranged TCR beta genes. Amplified TCR beta libraries were sequenced as 87-base-pair reads on the Illumina HiSeq System. The study's own analysis went as follows. A later analysis counted 65 million to 90 million unique TCR beta chains across the 600 to 850 repertoires, and roughly 11 million of these chains were shared by at least two donors. A nearest-neighbor algorithm error-corrected the raw reads and collapsed the reads into unique sequences, merging closely related sequences to remove PCR and sequencing errors. Alignment of CDR3 sequences to IMGT reference sequences was used to assign V, D and J gene segments. For a sequence to be retained, a match of at least six nucleotides was required to both a V gene segment and a J gene segment. A rearrangement counted as productive if the CDR3 had no stop codons and remained in frame with V and J, and every other rearrangement counted as non-productive. CDR3 was defined according to IMGT convention as the region running from the second conserved V-encoded cysteine to the conserved J-encoded phenylalanine. The earlier analysis of about 590 of the donors excluded sequences that lacked an unambiguous match to a single V gene segment. In an earlier analysis of 450 to 750 of the donors, a V segment was called functional when productive rearrangements were above 56.7%, and segregating when the standard deviation between donors exceeded 5%. A statistical classification framework was developed to diagnose cytomegalovirus status using the catalog of TCR beta chain sequences. In a later analysis, TCR nucleotide sequences were compared against IMGT/GENE-DB human TR gene sequences so that V and J genes could be assigned. A later analysis assigned CDR3 sequences and most-parsimonious VDJ recombination scenarios with the TCRdist pipeline. In a later analysis, each TCR beta chain was defined by its CDR3 amino acid sequence together with its V-gene family, and reads lacking a unique V-gene family were excluded. As a way to deal with suspected cross-contamination and a sequencing artifact, a later analysis dropped 450 to 600 nucleotide sequences that were highly shared and had low generation probability. In a later analysis, a clonal expansion index was calculated for each public chain from normalized within-repertoire ranks of inferred template counts. A later analysis computed generation probabilities with a VDJ recombination model fitted to out-of-frame rearrangements, and checked the results against IGoR. Hypergeometric tests were used in a later analysis to score TCR-TCR, TCR-HLA and TCR-CMV co-occurrence, with a repertoire-size bias correction applied to the TCR pairs. To estimate false discovery rates, a later analysis permuted the HLA or CMV assignments 20 times. In a later analysis, co-occurring TCRs were grouped using DBSCAN, and TCRdist sequence similarity was added for clustering within HLA-allele-positive subsets. Repertoires with fewer than 30,000 or more than 120,000 public chains, plus five repertoires with anomalous nucleotide sharing, were excluded from co-occurrence clustering. Imported from immuneACCESS, the table was reduced by TCRdb to in-frame sequences with V and J called. These copies leave out some clones; in studies compared against another copy, an unresolved V gene accounts for under half, and the cause of the remainder is not known. From that table come the V and J calls and clone size; the DNA was used to work out D and trimming. This sample gives approximately 200,000 clones in total; over 60% of them show up just once. 4.5% to 5.5% of the sample is in the top ten clones.

The germline V gene (reference sequence) sets CDR1 to MNHNY and CDR2 to SVGAGI. From its cysteine to its phenylalanine, the CDR3 spans 13 amino acids. Just the 39-base CDR3 DNA is kept, in frame starting at base 1. V and J lose 6 bases and 1 base, and a span of 9 bases separates them. The V gene is TRBV6-6 and the J gene is TRBJ2-5; the D gene is perhaps TRBD2, on 5 matching bases. This TCR derives from a man younger than 40 in good health and CMV-seropositive. The material sequenced was PBMCs. The DNA sequence is TGTGCCAGCAGCCGGGGTCCCCAAGAGACCCAGTACTTC. This sequence encodes CASSRGPQETQYF.